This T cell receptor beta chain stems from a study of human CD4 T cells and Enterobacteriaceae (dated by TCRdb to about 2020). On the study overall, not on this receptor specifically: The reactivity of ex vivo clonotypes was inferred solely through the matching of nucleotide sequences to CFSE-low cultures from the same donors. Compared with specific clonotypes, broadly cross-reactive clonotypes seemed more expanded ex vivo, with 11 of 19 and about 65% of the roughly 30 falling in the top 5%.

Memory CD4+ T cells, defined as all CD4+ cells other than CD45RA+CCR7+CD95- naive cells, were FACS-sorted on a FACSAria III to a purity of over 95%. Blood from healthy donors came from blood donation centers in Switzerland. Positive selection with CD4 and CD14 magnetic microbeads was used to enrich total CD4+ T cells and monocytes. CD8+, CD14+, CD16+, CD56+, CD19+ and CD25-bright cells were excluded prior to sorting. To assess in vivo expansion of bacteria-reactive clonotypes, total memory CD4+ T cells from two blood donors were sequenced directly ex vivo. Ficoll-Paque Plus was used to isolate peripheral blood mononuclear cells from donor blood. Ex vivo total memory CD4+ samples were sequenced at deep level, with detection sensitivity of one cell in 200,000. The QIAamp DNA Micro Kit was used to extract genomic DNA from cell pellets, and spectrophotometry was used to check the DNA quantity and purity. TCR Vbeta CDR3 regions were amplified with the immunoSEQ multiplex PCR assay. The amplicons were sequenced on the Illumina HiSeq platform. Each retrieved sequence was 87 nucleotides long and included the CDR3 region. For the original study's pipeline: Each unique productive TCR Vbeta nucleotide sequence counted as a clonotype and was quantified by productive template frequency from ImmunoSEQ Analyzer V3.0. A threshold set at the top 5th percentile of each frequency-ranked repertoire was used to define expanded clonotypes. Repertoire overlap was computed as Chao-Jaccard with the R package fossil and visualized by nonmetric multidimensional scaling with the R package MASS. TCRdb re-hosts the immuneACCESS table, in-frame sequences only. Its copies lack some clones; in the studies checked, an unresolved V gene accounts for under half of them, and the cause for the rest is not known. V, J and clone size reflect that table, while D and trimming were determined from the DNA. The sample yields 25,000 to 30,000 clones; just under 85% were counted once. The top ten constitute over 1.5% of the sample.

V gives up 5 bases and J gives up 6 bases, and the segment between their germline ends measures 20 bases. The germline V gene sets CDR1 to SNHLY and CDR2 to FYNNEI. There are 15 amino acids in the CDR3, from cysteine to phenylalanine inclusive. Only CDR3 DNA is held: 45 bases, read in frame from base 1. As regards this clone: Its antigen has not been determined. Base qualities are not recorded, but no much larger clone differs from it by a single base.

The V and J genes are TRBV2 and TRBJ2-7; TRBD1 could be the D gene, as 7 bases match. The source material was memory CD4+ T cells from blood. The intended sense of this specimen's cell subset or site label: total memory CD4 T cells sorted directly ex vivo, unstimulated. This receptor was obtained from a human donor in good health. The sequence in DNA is TGTGCCAGCAGTTACCCGGGGGCAGGGGGACGCGAGCAGTACTTC. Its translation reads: CASSYPGAGGREQYF. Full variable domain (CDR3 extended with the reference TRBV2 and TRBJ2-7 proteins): EPEVTQTPSHQVTQMGQEVILRCVPISNHLYFYWYRQILGQKVEFLVSFYNNEISEKSEIFDDQFSVERPDGSNFTLKIRSTKLEDSAMYFCASSYPGAGGREQYFGPGTRLTVT.